Each of the 14 T cell receptor beta chains below was sequenced from the same sample in a study of CD8+CD57+ T cells in acquired aplastic anemia (dated by TCRdb to 2017 to 2018). These reads were obtained on an Illumina HiSeq 2000. Genomic DNA served as template for TCR beta VDJ combination and CDR3 sequence profiling. The public reads were quality trimmed at Q25 with fastp and then assembled into clones with MiXCR by TCRdb, keeping productive beta chains. One record per CDR3 amino acid sequence lists the most common genes and DNA. The sample table holds some 140,000 distinct CDR3 sequences, of which 52% were seen once. The ten largest make up roughly 12% of the sample. Expansion of CD8+CD57+ cells had been shown by flow cytometry in the patients chosen for sequencing. The sample taken for sequencing was sorted CD4+, CD8+, or CD8+CD57+ T cells (not recorded which) from PBMCs. The receptor set was obtained from a human donor with aplastic anemia.

The V gene is TRBV19, the J gene TRBJ1-5, with D possibly matching TRBD1 (5 bases). CDR3 size: 14 residues. CDR1 LNHDA and CDR2 SQIVND come from the germline V gene (reference sequence). The germline V and J ends were trimmed by 0 bases and 5 bases, with 8 bases remaining between them. The CDR3 nucleotides are TGTGCCAGTAGTATAGATTGGGGGGATCAGCCCCAGCATTTT. Translating gives CASSIDWGDQPQHF.

This clonotype was seen a few times. The V call is TRBV2, the J call TRBJ2-3; maybe TRBD2 (6 bases). The CDR3 length is 12 residues. Germline CDR1 reads SNHLY; CDR2 reads FYNNEI. Between the trimmed V and J ends, which lost 7 bases and 4 bases, there was a span of 9 bases. This CDR3 reads CASTRGPDTQYF. CDR3 nucleotides: TGTGCCAGCACGCGGGGCCCAGATACGCAGTATTTT. Based on the CDR3 plus reference TRBV2 and TRBJ2-3, the full variable domain is EPEVTQTPSHQVTQMGQEVILRCVPISNHLYFYWYRQILGQKVEFLVSFYNNEISEKSEIFDDQFSVERPDGSNFTLKIRSTKLEDSAMYFCASTRGPDTQYFGPGTRLTVL.

The chain carries TRBV24-1 and TRBJ2-1; 7 bases are a match to TRBD1. This CDR3 is 16 amino acids long. CDR1 is KGHDR and CDR2 is SFDVKD in the germline V gene. J was trimmed by 3 bases and V by 6 bases; bases with no gene match: 10. The CDR3 reads CATSRRQGPNYNEQFF. The CDR3, as DNA: TGTGCCACCAGTCGACGACAGGGCCCGAACTACAATGAGCAGTTCTTC.

This clonotype was recorded once. This chain connects TRBV29-1 to TRBJ2-1; 7 bases match TRBD2. There are 14 residues in the CDR3. Germline V lookup: CDR1 SQVTM, CDR2 ANQGSEA. The ends lost 3 bases at V and 4 bases at J; junction bases unmatched: 6. Here the CDR3 DNA reads TGCAGCGTTGATATGCGGGGGAAGTACAATGAGCAGTTCTTC. Protein: CSVDMRGKYNEQFF.

This clonotype came up a few times. V usage is TRBV5-1 and J usage is TRBJ2-5, with D perhaps TRBD1 or TRBD2 (6 bases each). Deletions cut 7 bases from V and 1 base from J, with 17 bases between. This CDR3 contains 15 residues. Germline CDR1 SGHRS, CDR2 YFSETQ. CDR3 loop: CASFSNGGPQETQYF. CDR3 in DNA: TGCGCCAGCTTTTCGAACGGGGGCCCCCAAGAGACCCAGTACTTC.

This clonotype was counted between two and nine times. V and J are TRBV9 and TRBJ2-7, with TRBD2 identical over 13 bases. The V segment lost 4 bases and the J segment 3 bases; nucleotides outside the gene matches: 7. Germline V lookup: CDR1 SGDLS, CDR2 YYNGEE. The CDR3 totals 16 residues. The CDR3 reads CASSTGTSGELYEQYF. In DNA, the CDR3 is TGTGCCAGCAGCACAGGGACTAGCGGGGAACTCTACGAGCAGTACTTC.

This clonotype rates as medium-sized. This rearrangement joins TRBV20-1 to TRBJ2-3; the D gene is possibly TRBD2 (6 bases). CDR1 DFQATT and CDR2 SNEGSKA come from the germline V gene (reference sequence). The V and J ends lost 0 bases and 5 bases respectively, with 15 bases between them. The CDR3 runs 15 residues. This chain's CDR3 is CSARDPPGVGDTQYF. DNA for the CDR3: TGCAGTGCTAGAGATCCTCCGGGGGTGGGAGATACGCAGTATTTT.

This clonotype appeared a few times. The CDR3 nucleotides are TGCAGCGTGACCCCTTTTAACAATGAGCAGTTCTTC. It encodes CSVTPFNNEQFF. The rearrangement joins TRBV29-1 to TRBJ2-1; D is unresolved. The V and J ends lost 6 bases and 5 bases respectively, with 11 bases between them. Per the germline V gene, CDR1 is SQVTM and CDR2 is ANQGSEA. The CDR3 runs to 12 residues.

The V gene is TRBV12-3 or TRBV12-4, the J gene TRBJ2-7; D might be TRBD2 (5 bases). The CDR3 runs to 12 residues. The V and J ends lost 6 bases and 6 bases respectively, with 12 bases between them. The CDR3 loop is CASRQPGSEQYF. The CDR3 DNA reads as TGTGCCAGCAGGCAGCCGGGGTCCGAGCAGTACTTC.

Many counts were recorded for this clonotype. This chain joins TRBV20-1 and TRBJ2-5, with 8 bases matching TRBD1. In germline, CDR1 is DFQATT, CDR2 SNEGSKA (reference sequence). The V and J ends lost 7 bases and 1 base, in that order; junction bases with no gene match: 14. This CDR3 is built from 16 residues. DNA of the CDR3: TGCAGTGTATTAGATTGGACAGGGAGGCCCCAAGAGACCCAGTACTTC. Protein product: CSVLDWTGRPQETQYF.

The V and J genes are TRBV7-9 and TRBJ2-5; D call uncertain. The CDR3 spans 12 residues. Trimming stripped 5 bases from V and 7 bases from J, with 11 bases between. The germline gives CDR1 SEHNR, CDR2 FQNEAQ (reference sequence). CDR3 in amino acids: CASSQSGGTQYF. In nucleotides, the CDR3 is TGTGCCAGCAGCCAATCGGGCGGGACCCAGTACTTC.

This clonotype was detected ten times or more. This chain links TRBV7-9 with TRBJ1-2, with D hard to call. This CDR3 region has 13 residues. V was pared by 8 bases and J by 6 bases, with 16 bases between. Germline CDR1 reads SEHNR; CDR2 reads FQNEAQ (reference sequence). CDR3 nucleotides: TGTGCCAGCGTGGGCTCCCGTGCTGATGGCTACACCTTC. It yields the protein CASVGSRADGYTF.

This sequence joins TRBV11-2 and TRBJ2-1; D is undetermined. V was cut by 1 base and J by 8 bases, with 9 bases left in between. The CDR3 covers 13 residues. Germline CDR1 SGHAT, CDR2 FQNNGV. The CDR3 sequence is CASSLGLGYEQFF. For the CDR3, the DNA is TGTGCCAGCAGCTTAGGTCTTGGCTATGAGCAGTTCTTC.

This sequence joins TRBV2 and TRBJ1-5; TRBD1 agrees at 7 bases. CDR3 length equals 13 residues. Looked up from germline, CDR1 is SNHLY and CDR2 is FYNNEI. V lost 11 bases to trimming and J lost 4 bases; unmatched junction nucleotides: 8. The CDR3 spells CAGHRGPNQPQHF. The CDR3, as DNA: TGTGCCGGACACAGGGGACCTAATCAGCCCCAGCATTTT.